Sequencing of this T cell receptor beta chain was carried out in a study of T cells after posttransplantation cyclophosphamide. Notes on the study in general: Recipient CMV seropositivity and CMV reactivation strongly tracked TRB clonality. Donor-recipient repertoire similarity was low at 1-2 months, rising over year one.

Ten or more counts support this clone. Its target is not known. CDR1 is SGDLS, CDR2 YYNGEE, per germline. CDR3 length: 16 residues. V trimming: 4 bases; J trimming: 0 bases; junction bases outside the gene matches: 9. This related bone marrow graft donor gave peripheral blood on the day of marrow donation. Data came from immunoSEQ multiplex PCR; TCRdb stores just in-frame clones and leaves some out. The repertoire consists of 20,000 to 25,000 clones, none detected only once. Sequenced material: PBMCs. The V and J genes are TRBV9 and TRBJ2-7; 8 positions agree with TRBD2. This TCR was sampled from a woman in her fifties or sixties in good health, CMV-negative, and a related stem cell transplant donor. CDR3: CASSPQSGGYSYEQYF. For the CDR3, the DNA is TGTGCCAGCAGCCCTCAGAGCGGGGGTTACTCCTACGAGCAGTACTTC.